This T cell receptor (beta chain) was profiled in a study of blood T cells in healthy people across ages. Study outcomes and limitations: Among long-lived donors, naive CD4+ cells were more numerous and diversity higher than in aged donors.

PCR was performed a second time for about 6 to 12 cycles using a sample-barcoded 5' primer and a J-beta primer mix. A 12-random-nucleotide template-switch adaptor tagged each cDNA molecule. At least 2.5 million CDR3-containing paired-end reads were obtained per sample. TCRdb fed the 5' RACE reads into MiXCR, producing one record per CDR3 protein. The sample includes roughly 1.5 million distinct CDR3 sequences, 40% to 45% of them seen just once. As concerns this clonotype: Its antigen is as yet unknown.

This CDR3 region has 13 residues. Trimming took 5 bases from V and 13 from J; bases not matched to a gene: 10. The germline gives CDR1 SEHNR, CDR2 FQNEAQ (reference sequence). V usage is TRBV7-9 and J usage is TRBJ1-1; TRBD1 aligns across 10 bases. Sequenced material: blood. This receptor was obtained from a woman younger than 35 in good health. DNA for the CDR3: TGTGCCAGCAGCCATTCGGACAGGGGGGAGAGTTTCTTT. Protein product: CASSHSDRGESFF. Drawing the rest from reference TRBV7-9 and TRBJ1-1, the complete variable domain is DTGVSQNPRHKITKRGQNVTFRCDPISEHNRLYWYRQTLGQGPEFLTYFQNEAQLEKSRLLSDRFSAERPKGSFSTLEIQRTEQGDSAMYLCASSHSDRGESFFGQGTRLTVV.